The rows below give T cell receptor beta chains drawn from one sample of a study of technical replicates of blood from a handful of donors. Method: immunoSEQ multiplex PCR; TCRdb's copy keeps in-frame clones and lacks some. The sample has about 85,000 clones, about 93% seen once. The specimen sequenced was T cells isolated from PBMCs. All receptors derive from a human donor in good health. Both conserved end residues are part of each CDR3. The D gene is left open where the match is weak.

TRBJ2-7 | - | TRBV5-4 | CASSPSANEQYF | TGTGCCAGCAGCCCCTCAGCGAACGAGCAGTACTTC
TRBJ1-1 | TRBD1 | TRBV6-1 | CASHHRGFTEAFF | TGTGCCAGCCATCACAGGGGATTCACTGAAGCTTTCTTT
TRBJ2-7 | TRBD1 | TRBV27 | CASGAGTAGYEQYF | TGTGCCAGCGGCGCTGGGACAGCAGGGTACGAGCAGTACTTC
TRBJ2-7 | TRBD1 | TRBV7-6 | CASSLSTGGGYEQYF | TGTGCCAGCAGCTTAAGTACAGGGGGAGGCTACGAGCAGTACTTC
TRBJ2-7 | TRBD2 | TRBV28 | CASSSGLAGSYEQYF | TGTGCCAGCAGTTCAGGACTAGCGGGCTCCTACGAGCAGTACTTC
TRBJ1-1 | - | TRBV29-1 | CSVGHGDTEAFF | TGCAGCGTTGGACACGGGGACACTGAAGCTTTCTTT
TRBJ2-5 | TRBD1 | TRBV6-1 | CASSGDRQGWETQYF | TGTGCCAGCAGTGGAGACAGACAGGGGTGGGAGACCCAGTACTTC
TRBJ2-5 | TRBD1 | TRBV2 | CASSVQGTGGETQYF | TGTGCCAGCAGTGTCCAAGGGACAGGGGGCGAGACCCAGTACTTC
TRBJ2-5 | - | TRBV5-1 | CASSLGAAEETQYF | TGCGCCAGCAGCTTGGGCGCGGCTGAAGAGACCCAGTACTTC
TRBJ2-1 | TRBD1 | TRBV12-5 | CASGPGPGQGPGEQFF | TGTGCTAGTGGTCCAGGTCCGGGACAGGGTCCCGGTGAGCAGTTCTTC
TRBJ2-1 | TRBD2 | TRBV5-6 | CASSLRWVGGRASEQFF | TGTGCCAGCAGCTTGAGGTGGGTTGGCGGGAGGGCCAGTGAGCAGTTCTTC
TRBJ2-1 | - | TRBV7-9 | CASSPVYEQFF | TGTGCCAGCAGCCCCGTTTATGAGCAGTTCTTC